This T cell receptor (beta chain) appears in the sequencing data of a study of blood T cell repertoires in COVID-19 (dated by TCRdb to 2020 to 2022). Context from the whole study: Samples from collaborators originated in the United States, Italy and Spain and spanned both the acute and convalescent phases of COVID-19. The material from the prospective study consisted of cDNA or gDNA derived from T cells, B-cell-depleted T cells, or PBMCs. Subjects who had been exposed to COVID-19, were actively infected with it, or had recovered from it provided the deeply sampled blood TCRbeta repertoires that made up the dataset. The repertoires were released in a freely available public database intended as a resource for research on the immune response to SARS-CoV-2. Samples came from the ongoing ImmuneRACE study (first 160 participants) plus 1,254 subjects from 6 global collaborators. A de-identified subject ID, COVID-19 status, age in years and sex were almost always included in the sample metadata. Where available, HLA class I and class II types were taken from metadata supplied by the sample provider and were not determined by assay-based typing. The paper as a whole reports these results and caveats: How much clinical and demographic metadata was included differed by source and by participant, and the metadata was provided uncurated.

The collaborating institutions used their own protocols to collect whole blood in K2EDTA tubes. Collaborator samples were shipped for TCRbeta analysis as frozen whole blood, isolated PBMCs, or DNA extracted from either sample type. With regard to this clone: Its antigen is still unknown. No quality values exist for individual bases; no much larger clone is one base distant.

TCRbeta CDR3 regions were amplified from genomic DNA using the immunoSEQ Assay, a bias-controlled multiplex PCR. Processing in the source paper ran as follows. The number of nucleated cells in each sample was estimated by amplification of reference gene primers within the assay. Sequence reads were collapsed and filtered to measure the absolute abundance of every unique TCRbeta CDR3 rearrangement. For each sample, productive Simpson clonality was calculated by taking the square root of Simpson's diversity index across productive rearrangements. The immuneACCESS repertoire file appears here via TCRdb, limited to in-frame rearrangements. These files lack a portion of the clones; in checked studies, under half of the deficit traces to unresolved V genes, and the cause of the others is not known. The DNA gave D and trimming, while V, J and clone size come from that table. Across this sample there are roughly 700,000 clones, with about nine tenths seen only once. Of the sample, roughly 0.25% falls within the top ten clones.

Here V drops 4 bases and J drops 6 bases, and the junction holds 7 bases not matched to any gene. Taken from the germline V gene, the CDR1 and CDR2 loops are LGHNA and YSLEER. Counted from cysteine to phenylalanine, this CDR3 has 15 amino acids. Just the 45-base CDR3 DNA is kept, in frame starting at base 1. The sequencing input was peripheral blood. The origin of this receptor is a woman younger than 35 with acute or convalescent COVID-19. This chain is built from TRBV4-3 and TRBJ2-1, and 9 bases in between align with TRBD2. The CDR3 has the sequence CASSPGLATPNEQFF. At the DNA level, the sequence is TGCGCCAGCAGCCCAGGACTAGCGACGCCCAATGAGCAGTTCTTC.